These T cell receptor beta chains were read from a single sample in a study of shared clonotypes between healthy human individuals. Sequenced by immunoSEQ multiplex PCR; TCRdb stores in-frame clones only, minus some. The sample consists of around 580,000 clones, roughly 98% of them appearing once. Sequenced: naive CD8+ T cells sorted from blood. These receptors originate from a man aged 25-40 years in good health. Both conserved end residues are part of each CDR3. Each record gives: D gene, J gene, clone size, V gene, CDR3 DNA, CDR3 protein. The D gene is left open where the match is weak. The size of a clone is reported for some rows only, either as once, few or many, or as a class for expanded clones.

d_call: .
j_call: TRBJ2-2
clone_size: .
v_call: TRBV5-1
cdr3_nt: TGCGCCAGCAGCTTGATGCCCGGGGAGCTGTTTTTT
cdr3_aa: CASSLMPGELFF

d_call: TRBD1
j_call: TRBJ1-1
clone_size: .
v_call: TRBV6-5
cdr3_nt: TGTGCCAGCAGTTACTCAGGGGGCGTTCTCGCTGAAGCTTTCTTT
cdr3_aa: CASSYSGGVLAEAFF

d_call: TRBD2
j_call: TRBJ2-2
clone_size: .
v_call: TRBV28
cdr3_nt: TGTGCCAGCAGTTTCTGGGCGGGGGAGAACACCGGGGAGCTGTTTTTT
cdr3_aa: CASSFWAGENTGELFF

d_call: .
j_call: TRBJ1-4
clone_size: .
v_call: TRBV11-2
cdr3_nt: TGTGCCAGCAGCTCCGCCGGGACAAACGAAGAAAAACTGTTTTTT
cdr3_aa: CASSSAGTNEEKLFF

d_call: TRBD1
j_call: TRBJ1-2
clone_size: once
v_call: TRBV7-9
cdr3_nt: TGTGCCAGCAGCTTCCCCTGGACAGGGCCGGGCTATGGCTACACCTTC
cdr3_aa: CASSFPWTGPGYGYTF

d_call: .
j_call: TRBJ2-1
clone_size: few
v_call: TRBV27
cdr3_nt: TGTGCCAGCAGTCCCAGCGCCTACAATGAGCAGTTCTTC
cdr3_aa: CASSPSAYNEQFF

d_call: TRBD1
j_call: TRBJ1-2
clone_size: .
v_call: TRBV27
cdr3_nt: TGTGCCTCCACGGTGGGGACAGGGGGCTATGGCTACACCTTC
cdr3_aa: CASTVGTGGYGYTF

d_call: .
j_call: TRBJ2-1
clone_size: once
v_call: TRBV4-1
cdr3_nt: TGCGCCAGCAGCCAAATCAGCTCCTACAATGAGCAGTTCTTC
cdr3_aa: CASSQISSYNEQFF

d_call: TRBD1
j_call: TRBJ1-2
clone_size: .
v_call: TRBV7-3
cdr3_nt: TGTGCCAGCAGCTTATTACCCCACGGACAGGGAACCTATGGCTACACCTTC
cdr3_aa: CASSLLPHGQGTYGYTF

d_call: TRBD2
j_call: TRBJ2-1
clone_size: .
v_call: TRBV5-4
cdr3_nt: TGTGCCAGCACCGTAGCGGGAGGAATTACCAATGAGCAGTTCTTC
cdr3_aa: CASTVAGGITNEQFF

d_call: .
j_call: TRBJ2-1
clone_size: .
v_call: TRBV13
cdr3_nt: TGTGCCAGCAGCTTAGGTGTCGGCAATGAGCAGTTCTTC
cdr3_aa: CASSLGVGNEQFF

d_call: .
j_call: TRBJ2-7
clone_size: .
v_call: TRBV19
cdr3_nt: TGTGCCAGTAGTATTAGTGTGGGGAGTGAGCAGTACTTC
cdr3_aa: CASSISVGSEQYF

d_call: .
j_call: TRBJ2-7
clone_size: .
v_call: TRBV5-6
cdr3_nt: TGTGCCAGCAGCCCAGGGGTCCCCTACGAGCAGTACTTC
cdr3_aa: CASSPGVPYEQYF

d_call: .
j_call: TRBJ2-7
clone_size: .
v_call: TRBV9
cdr3_nt: TGTGCCAGCAGCCCGAGGACGGGACGAGCCTACGAGCAGTACTTC
cdr3_aa: CASSPRTGRAYEQYF

d_call: .
j_call: TRBJ2-5
clone_size: .
v_call: TRBV5-6
cdr3_nt: TGTGCCAGCAGCTTGTGGCAGGGAGTCCGAGAGACCCAGTACTTC
cdr3_aa: CASSLWQGVRETQYF

d_call: .
j_call: TRBJ2-7
clone_size: once
v_call: TRBV10-2
cdr3_nt: TGCGCCAGCAGTGACCGCTACGAGCAGTACTTC
cdr3_aa: CASSDRYEQYF

d_call: .
j_call: TRBJ2-1
clone_size: .
v_call: TRBV2
cdr3_nt: TGTGCCAGCAGTGAGAGGGGGGGCGCCTACAATGAGCAGTTCTTC
cdr3_aa: CASSERGGAYNEQFF

d_call: .
j_call: TRBJ1-5
clone_size: .
v_call: TRBV2
cdr3_nt: TGTGCCAGCAGTGAACTTCTTATCCAGCCCCAGCATTTT
cdr3_aa: CASSELLIQPQHF

d_call: .
j_call: TRBJ2-4
clone_size: .
v_call: TRBV19
cdr3_nt: TGTGCCAGTACCACCCCCGACCAAAACATTCAGTACTTC
cdr3_aa: CASTTPDQNIQYF

d_call: .
j_call: TRBJ1-2
clone_size: .
v_call: TRBV7-8
cdr3_nt: TGTGCCAGCGGTGGGCCAGGGGTGACTAACTATGGCTACACCTTC
cdr3_aa: CASGGPGVTNYGYTF

d_call: .
j_call: TRBJ1-2
clone_size: .
v_call: TRBV5-1
cdr3_nt: TGCGCCAGCAGCTTGGCTAAAACGGGGACATATGGCTACACCTTC
cdr3_aa: CASSLAKTGTYGYTF

d_call: TRBD1
j_call: TRBJ2-7
clone_size: .
v_call: TRBV2
cdr3_nt: TGTGCCACCCCGGGACAGGGGAGGGACGAGCAGTACTTC
cdr3_aa: CATPGQGRDEQYF

d_call: TRBD1
j_call: TRBJ1-2
clone_size: .
v_call: TRBV5-6
cdr3_nt: TGTGCCAGCAAACCAGGGGGATCACCCGCGCCGCTTAACTATGGCTACACCTTC
cdr3_aa: CASKPGGSPAPLNYGYTF

d_call: TRBD2
j_call: TRBJ2-7
clone_size: once
v_call: TRBV5-4
cdr3_nt: TGTGCCAGCAGCTCTAGCGGGAGCGGAAACTACGAGCAGTACTTC
cdr3_aa: CASSSSGSGNYEQYF

d_call: TRBD2
j_call: TRBJ2-7
clone_size: .
v_call: TRBV11-2
cdr3_nt: TGTGCCAGCAGCACTTCAACCGGGACTAGAGGCGGCGAGCAGTACTTC
cdr3_aa: CASSTSTGTRGGEQYF

d_call: .
j_call: TRBJ2-1
clone_size: once
v_call: TRBV9
cdr3_nt: TGTGCCAGCAGCTCAGAGGGAGTTAACGATGAGCAGTTCTTC
cdr3_aa: CASSSEGVNDEQFF

d_call: .
j_call: TRBJ1-5
clone_size: .
v_call: TRBV7-6
cdr3_nt: TGTGCCAGCAGCTACGGGGTCAATCAGCCCCAGCATTTT
cdr3_aa: CASSYGVNQPQHF

d_call: .
j_call: TRBJ2-7
clone_size: .
v_call: TRBV20-1
cdr3_nt: TGCAGTGCTAGCGGGGACGAGCAGTACTTC
cdr3_aa: CSASGDEQYF

d_call: .
j_call: TRBJ2-2
clone_size: .
v_call: TRBV7-9
cdr3_nt: TGTGCCAGCAGCTTAGTGGGGACCTCTAACACCGGGGAGCTGTTTTTT
cdr3_aa: CASSLVGTSNTGELFF

d_call: .
j_call: TRBJ1-2
clone_size: once
v_call: TRBV2
cdr3_nt: TGTGCCAGCAGTGAAGCGGTCGTGACTGCTGGCTACACCTTC
cdr3_aa: CASSEAVVTAGYTF

d_call: TRBD1
j_call: TRBJ1-2
clone_size: once
v_call: TRBV5-3
cdr3_nt: TGTGCCAGAAGCTGCGGACAGGTTGTTGAACTTGGTGGCTACACCTTC
cdr3_aa: CARSCGQVVELGGYTF

d_call: .
j_call: TRBJ2-1
clone_size: .
v_call: TRBV27
cdr3_nt: TGTGCCAGCAGCCTTGAGGGAACGCAATACAATGAGCAGTTCTTC
cdr3_aa: CASSLEGTQYNEQFF

d_call: .
j_call: TRBJ2-5
clone_size: .
v_call: TRBV9
cdr3_nt: TGTGCCAGCAGCGTCGAGGGAGAGACCCAGTACTTC
cdr3_aa: CASSVEGETQYF

d_call: TRBD2
j_call: TRBJ2-3
clone_size: .
v_call: TRBV18
cdr3_nt: TGTGCCAGCTCATCGACTAGCGGGATTGCAGATACGCAGTATTTT
cdr3_aa: CASSSTSGIADTQYF

d_call: TRBD1
j_call: TRBJ2-2
clone_size: .
v_call: TRBV4-1
cdr3_nt: TGCGCCAGCAGCCATACAGGGGGAACCGGGGAGCTGTTTTTT
cdr3_aa: CASSHTGGTGELFF

d_call: .
j_call: TRBJ1-2
clone_size: .
v_call: TRBV10-3
cdr3_nt: TGTGCCATCAGTGAGGGGGGTGAGGCCCACTATGGCTACACCTTC
cdr3_aa: CAISEGGEAHYGYTF

d_call: TRBD2
j_call: TRBJ2-3
clone_size: .
v_call: TRBV28
cdr3_nt: TGTGCCAGCAGCTCCCCCCCGGGACTAGCGGGAGGGCTCGAGGAAGATACGCAGTATTTT
cdr3_aa: CASSSPPGLAGGLEEDTQYF

d_call: .
j_call: TRBJ1-1
clone_size: .
v_call: TRBV4-1
cdr3_nt: TGCGCCAGCAGCCATGGGAACACTGAAGCTTTCTTT
cdr3_aa: CASSHGNTEAFF

d_call: .
j_call: TRBJ2-7
clone_size: .
v_call: TRBV28
cdr3_nt: TGTGCCAGCACCTCCAGGGCGGAGGAGGACTACGAGCAGTACTTC
cdr3_aa: CASTSRAEEDYEQYF

d_call: TRBD2
j_call: TRBJ2-1
clone_size: .
v_call: TRBV7-8
cdr3_nt: TGTGCCAGCAGCTTACCTAGCGGGGTCAATGAGCAGTTCTTC
cdr3_aa: CASSLPSGVNEQFF

d_call: TRBD2
j_call: TRBJ2-1
clone_size: .
v_call: TRBV27
cdr3_nt: TGTGCCAGCACTCAAGCGGGAGTAGGGAATGAGCAGTTCTTC
cdr3_aa: CASTQAGVGNEQFF

d_call: TRBD2
j_call: TRBJ2-7
clone_size: .
v_call: TRBV7-9
cdr3_nt: TGTGCCAGCAGCTCCCTAGCGGGACTCGTGAACGAGCAGTACTTC
cdr3_aa: CASSSLAGLVNEQYF

d_call: TRBD2
j_call: TRBJ2-7
clone_size: .
v_call: TRBV23-1
cdr3_nt: TGCGCCAGCAGTCAACGGGGCCGGGACTACTCCTACGAGCAGTACTTC
cdr3_aa: CASSQRGRDYSYEQYF

d_call: TRBD1
j_call: TRBJ1-1
clone_size: .
v_call: TRBV5-1
cdr3_nt: TGCGCCAGCAGCTTGGCCGGGACAGCCCTGAACACTGAAGCTTTCTTT
cdr3_aa: CASSLAGTALNTEAFF

d_call: .
j_call: TRBJ2-1
clone_size: .
v_call: TRBV29-1
cdr3_nt: TGCAGCGTTGAAGATCTCGGGGATAGTTACAATGAGCAGTTCTTC
cdr3_aa: CSVEDLGDSYNEQFF

d_call: TRBD2
j_call: TRBJ2-3
clone_size: .
v_call: TRBV7-9
cdr3_nt: TGTGCCAGCAGCCTTCCACCTAGCGGAGTTAGCACAGATACGCAGTATTTT
cdr3_aa: CASSLPPSGVSTDTQYF

d_call: .
j_call: TRBJ2-7
clone_size: .
v_call: TRBV2
cdr3_nt: TGTGCCAGCAGAAAGATAGCGGCTTCCTACGAGCAGTACTTC
cdr3_aa: CASRKIAASYEQYF

d_call: .
j_call: TRBJ2-7
clone_size: .
v_call: TRBV28
cdr3_nt: TGTGCCAGCAGTTTATGGCCGGCGGAAAGCTCCTACGAGCAGTACTTC
cdr3_aa: CASSLWPAESSYEQYF

d_call: TRBD2
j_call: TRBJ2-3
clone_size: .
v_call: TRBV9
cdr3_nt: TGTGCCAGCAGCCCCGGGGGGTATACGCAGTATTTT
cdr3_aa: CASSPGGYTQYF

d_call: .
j_call: TRBJ2-7
clone_size: .
v_call: TRBV27
cdr3_nt: TGTGCCAGCAGTTACGGAGGGGAGACCTACGAGCAGTACTTC
cdr3_aa: CASSYGGETYEQYF

d_call: .
j_call: TRBJ2-1
clone_size: .
v_call: TRBV5-5
cdr3_nt: TGTGCCAGCAGCTTGGACAGGTACAATGAGCAGTTCTTC
cdr3_aa: CASSLDRYNEQFF

d_call: TRBD1
j_call: TRBJ2-3
clone_size: .
v_call: TRBV7-9
cdr3_nt: TGTGCCAGCAGCCCGGACAGGGGTGATACGCAGTATTTT
cdr3_aa: CASSPDRGDTQYF

d_call: TRBD2
j_call: TRBJ2-7
clone_size: .
v_call: TRBV9
cdr3_nt: TGTGCCAGCAGCGTCAGCGGGAGTTGGTCCTACGAGCAGTACTTC
cdr3_aa: CASSVSGSWSYEQYF